This TCR beta chain was identified in a study of cytomegalovirus exposure and HLA in healthy donors. Study background: The same platform as the roughly 630 first-cohort repertoires was used for the 90 to 150 validation repertoires, a later analysis reported. Whole-study results and caveats: While the bulk of TCR sequences proved rare, some public TCRs turned up in many donors. Cytomegalovirus status was reportedly diagnosed by the classifier with high sensitivity and specificity.

TCRdb keeps only in-frame clones here, not all; method: immunoSEQ multiplex PCR. The data contain some 150,000 clones, around nine tenths of them seen just once; the ten biggest clones take up approximately 2.6%. On this clone: Its antigen is not identified.

The validation cohort, a group of 130 or so subjects, included the donors and was separate from the roughly 670-subject first cohort. The V end lost 1 base, the J end lost 0 bases, and 10 bases lay between the germline ends. This CDR3 region has 16 residues. CDR1 and CDR2 (germline): SGHAT, FQNNGV. The chain recombines TRBV11-2 with TRBJ2-1; D unclear. This TCR derives from a man aged 18 to 30 in good health and CMV-seropositive. Input material: PBMCs. The CDR3 DNA reads TGTGCCAGCAGCTTAGTATATACAAGCTCCTACAATGAGCAGTTCTTC. This sequence encodes CASSLVYTSSYNEQFF. The entire variable domain, with the rest obtained from reference TRBV11-2 and TRBJ2-1, is as follows: EAGVAQSPRYKIIEKRQSVAFWCNPISGHATLYWYQQILGQGPKLLIQFQNNGVVDDSQLPKDRFSAERLKGVDSTLKIQPAKLEDSAVYLCASSLVYTSSYNEQFFGPGTRLTVL.